These T cell receptor beta chains were read from a single sample in a study of response to subunit inactivated influenza vaccine. TCRdb ran MiXCR on the RT-PCR reads and lists one entry per CDR3 protein. There are about 620,000 distinct CDR3 sequences in the sample; approximately 12% occur only once, and about 9.4% lies in the top ten. This specimen consisted of PBMCs from blood, obtained on the day of vaccination. The receptors originated from a man aged 45-65 years who received an inactivated influenza vaccine. The CDR3 runs from the conserved cysteine through the conserved F or W. A D gene is named only where the DNA matches it firmly. Size is stated for part of the rows, as once, few or many counts, or as a class when the clone is expanded.

>.|TRBV19|TRBJ2-6|few
TGTGCCAGTAGCCTCCGGGGAACCGGGGCCAACGTCCTGACTTTC
CASSLRGTGANVLTF
>.|TRBV10-3|TRBJ2-7|few
TGTGCCATCAGTGAGGGCAGGGGCTACGAGCAGTACTTC
CAISEGRGYEQYF
>.|TRBV10-1|TRBJ2-3|few
TGCGCCAGCAGTGAAGCCACAGATACGCAGTATTTT
CASSEATDTQYF
>TRBD1|TRBV25-1|TRBJ2-7|few
TGTGCCAGCAGTGGTAGGGGACAGCTCTACGAGCAGTACTTC
CASSGRGQLYEQYF
>.|TRBV12-3/TRBV12-4|TRBJ2-7|few
TGTGCCAGCAGTTTTGGCGGGGCCACCCACGAGCAGTACTTC
CASSFGGATHEQYF
>TRBD1|TRBV6-1|TRBJ2-7|few
TGTGCCAGCAGAAGCCGGGACAGGCGGTACGAGCAGTACTTC
CASRSRDRRYEQYF
>TRBD2|TRBV6-2/TRBV6-3|TRBJ2-3|.
TGTGCCAGCAGTTACCTCAGGACTAGCGGGAACACAGATACGCAGTATTTT
CASSYLRTSGNTDTQYF
>.|TRBV7-9|TRBJ2-7|.
TGTGCCAGCAGCTTAGTGGCGGCAGTCTACGAGCAGTACTTC
CASSLVAAVYEQYF
>TRBD1|TRBV10-1|TRBJ2-1|many
TGCGCCAGCAGTCGGGGACAGGGGGTCTACAATGAGCAGTTCTTC
CASSRGQGVYNEQFF
>TRBD1|TRBV6-2/TRBV6-3|TRBJ1-5|many
TGTGCCAGCAGTTACTCGCCCGGGACAGGTCCTCGAAGAGTGCATTTT
CASSYSPGTGPRRVHF
>.|TRBV3-1|TRBJ2-2|.
TGTGCCAGCAGCCAAGTAGCCGGGACACTGTTTTTT
CASSQVAGTLFF
>TRBD2|TRBV20-1|TRBJ2-3|once
TGCAGTGCTGGGAGCGGGGGGGGGAGCACAGATACGCAGTATTTT
CSAGSGGGSTDTQYF
>TRBD1|TRBV6-5|TRBJ2-1|.
TGTGCCAGCAGTTACTCGACAGGGAAGGATGAGCAGTTCTTC
CASSYSTGKDEQFF
>.|TRBV28|TRBJ1-5|few
TGTGCCAGCAGTTTGTCGCCAGGGGCATCGGTGGGTCAGCCCCAGCATTTT
CASSLSPGASVGQPQHF
>TRBD1|TRBV29-1|TRBJ1-4|.
TGCAGCGTTCAAACCGGGACAGCAAATGAAAAACTGTTTTTT
CSVQTGTANEKLFF
>.|TRBV11-3|TRBJ2-2|few
TGTGCCAGCAGCGACACCCAGGGGATCGGGGAGCTGTTTTTT
CASSDTQGIGELFF
>TRBD2|TRBV4-1|TRBJ2-1|many
TGCGCCAGCAGCCAAGCACCGGGACTAGCGAATGAGCAGTTCTTC
CASSQAPGLANEQFF
>.|TRBV5-6|TRBJ2-7|.
TGTGCCAGCAGCTTGGTAAGTGGGCTAGCTGGAGTCCACGAGCAGTACTTC
CASSLVSGLAGVHEQYF
>TRBD1|TRBV20-1|TRBJ2-1|few
TGCAGTGCTAGTCAGGGGGCGTATAATGAGCAGTTCTTC
CSASQGAYNEQFF
>.|TRBV20-1|TRBJ2-7|few
TGCAGTGCTAGTCCCCTTGGCGGGAAGTACTACGAGCAGTACTTC
CSASPLGGKYYEQYF
>TRBD2|TRBV5-1|TRBJ2-1|many
TGCGCCAGCAGCACAAGCGGGAGAGAAAGCAATGAGCAGTTCTTC
CASSTSGRESNEQFF
>.|TRBV5-1|TRBJ2-7|.
TGCGCCAGCAGCCAACGGGATTCACTTACACGGGAGCAGTACTTC
CASSQRDSLTREQYF
>TRBD1|TRBV20-1|TRBJ1-2|.
TGCAGTGCTGGACGCCGGGACAGTTATGGCTACACCTTC
CSAGRRDSYGYTF
>.|TRBV14|TRBJ2-3|.
TGTGCCAGCAGCCACGGACTGCTCACAGATACGCAGTATTTT
CASSHGLLTDTQYF
>.|TRBV14|TRBJ1-1|few
TGTGCCAGTCAAGAGCAGATGAACACTGAAGCTTTCTTT
CASQEQMNTEAFF
>TRBD2|TRBV10-3|TRBJ2-7|few
TGTGCCATCAGTGGTGGGACTAGCGGGGCCTACGAGCAGTACTTC
CAISGGTSGAYEQYF
>.|TRBV10-3|TRBJ2-3|few
TGTGCCACCAACCCCCCGAAGAGATTGGGTTCTTCAGATACGCAGTATTTT
CATNPPKRLGSSDTQYF
>.|TRBV7-3|TRBJ2-7|few
TGTGCCAGCAGCTTAGAGGCCGCATCCTACGAGCAGTACTTC
CASSLEAASYEQYF
>.|TRBV4-2|TRBJ2-6|.
TGTGCCAGCTCCCAAAGTGGGGCTGTAGGCCACCCTGGGGCCAACGTCCTGACTTTC
CASSQSGAVGHPGANVLTF
>.|TRBV18|TRBJ2-7|.
TGTGCCAGCTCACAGCAGGGCCGCGGCTACGAGCAGTACTTC
CASSQQGRGYEQYF
>TRBD1|TRBV6-5|TRBJ2-7|.
TGTGCCAGCAGTTACCGACAGGGAAAGCCCTACGAGCAGTACTTC
CASSYRQGKPYEQYF
>.|TRBV9|TRBJ2-7|.
TGTGCCAGCAGCCCAACCGGGACCTTCTACGAGCAGTACTTC
CASSPTGTFYEQYF
>TRBD1|TRBV12-3/TRBV12-4|TRBJ1-2|many
TGTGCCAGCAGTCCCAGACAGGGGAACTATGGCTACACCTTC
CASSPRQGNYGYTF
>.|TRBV28|TRBJ1-2|few
TGTGCCAGCAGTTTATTCGCCGGCGACAAGGGAGGCTACACCTTC
CASSLFAGDKGGYTF
>.|TRBV7-3|TRBJ2-1|many
TGTGCCAGCGGAACGGGCCAATACAATGAGCAGTTCTTC
CASGTGQYNEQFF
>.|TRBV12-3/TRBV12-4|TRBJ2-2|few
TGTGCCAGCAGTTTAACGGGCCCGACGGAGGAGCTGTTTTTT
CASSLTGPTEELFF
>.|TRBV7-9|TRBJ2-3|.
TGTGCCAGCAGCCCGGGAAGTGGACGCACAGATACGCAGTATTTT
CASSPGSGRTDTQYF
>.|TRBV28|TRBJ1-1|few
TGTGCCAGCAGGGGCGCCCCCGGCACTGAAGCTTTCTTT
CASRGAPGTEAFF
>TRBD1|TRBV7-2|TRBJ1-5|.
TGTGCCAGCAGCCTCGGACAGGTCAGGCAGCCCCAGCATTTT
CASSLGQVRQPQHF
>.|TRBV28|TRBJ1-2|many
TGTGCCAGCAGCTTAACGGGGGGCAGCTATGGCTACACCTTC
CASSLTGGSYGYTF
>.|TRBV15|TRBJ2-4|few
TGTGCCACCAGCAGAGATCGGAGGTTTCAGTACTTC
CATSRDRRFQYF
>TRBD2|TRBV4-1|TRBJ2-7|few
TGCGCCAGCAGCCGAACCGGGACTAGCTCCTACGAGCAGTACTTC
CASSRTGTSSYEQYF
>.|TRBV12-3/TRBV12-4|TRBJ2-7|many
TGTGCCAGCAGTCGGACAGCCCCCTACGAGCAGTACTTC
CASSRTAPYEQYF
>TRBD1|TRBV11-1|TRBJ2-5|.
TGTGCTAGCGGATCCCACAGGGGGCAGCGGCGGGACCAAGAGACCCAGTACTTC
CASGSHRGQRRDQETQYF
>.|TRBV12-3/TRBV12-4|TRBJ1-4|.
TGTGCCAGCACTTCCTTGGGTAGGGCAAAACTGTTTTTT
CASTSLGRAKLFF
>.|TRBV29-1|TRBJ2-7|few
TGCAGCGTTGAAGGGCTCGCGGGACGTGACGAGCAGTACTTC
CSVEGLAGRDEQYF
>.|TRBV10-3|TRBJ2-1|.
TGTGCCATCAGTGAGTCGCGGGATGAGCAGTTCTTC
CAISESRDEQFF
>TRBD2|TRBV2|TRBJ2-1|.
TGTGCCAGCAGTGAATCACTAGCGGGGGGGATTAGGGAGCAGTTCTTC
CASSESLAGGIREQFF
>TRBD1|TRBV5-1|TRBJ2-3|.
TGCGCCAGCAGCTCGTGGGGACAGGGGAGCACAGCTACGCAGTATTTT
CASSSWGQGSTATQYF
>.|TRBV5-5|TRBJ2-4|.
TGTGCCAGCAGCTGGGAGTCGGCCAAAAACATTCAGTACTTC
CASSWESAKNIQYF
>TRBD1|TRBV11-2|TRBJ2-3|.
TGTGCCAGCAGCTCGCCGCTACGACAGGGGCCTAGCACAGATACGCAGTATTTT
CASSSPLRQGPSTDTQYF
>.|TRBV15|TRBJ1-5|.
TGTGCCACCAGCAGAGATCCCAGCAGCAATCAGCCCCAGCATTTT
CATSRDPSSNQPQHF
>TRBD2|TRBV5-6|TRBJ2-5|few
TGTGCCAGCAGCCCCAAAGGTAGCGGGGGATTCCAAGAGACCCAGTACTTC
CASSPKGSGGFQETQYF
>.|TRBV6-1|TRBJ1-2|once
TGTGCCAGCACCCCTGAGAGGTATGGCTACACCTTC
CASTPERYGYTF
>TRBD1|TRBV28|TRBJ2-5|.
TGTGCCAGCAGTTTCGGGGACAGGGGAATGGAGACCCAGTACTTC
CASSFGDRGMETQYF
>.|TRBV10-2|TRBJ2-3|.
TGCGCCAGCAGAGGAGGTAGAGGGGTTCCCATAAAGTCGAGCACAGATACGCAGTATTTT
CASRGGRGVPIKSSTDTQYF